The rows below give T cell receptor beta chains drawn from one sample of a study of blood T cell repertoires in COVID-19. Clones were read by immunoSEQ multiplex PCR, and TCRdb kept only the in-frame ones, dropping some. Among over 60,000 clones listed, approximately 91% were seen once. Sequencing was carried out using peripheral blood. These TCRs come from a man aged 65 to 79 with active or convalescent COVID-19. Both conserved end residues are part of each CDR3. D genes are given only for firm matches. Clone size appears in some rows only: once, few, many, or a class for an expanded clone.

clone_size j_call cdr3_length v_call d_call cdr3_aa cdr3_nt
few TRBJ2-7 14 TRBV9 TRBD2 CASSVAGGPYEQYF TGTGCCAGCAGCGTAGCGGGAGGGCCCTACGAGCAGTACTTC
few TRBJ2-2 19 TRBV13 TRBD2 CASSLGLFTGRQDTGELFF TGTGCCAGCAGCTTAGGCCTATTTACCGGGAGGCAGGACACCGGGGAGCTGTTTTTT
once TRBJ1-4 15 TRBV7-9 TRBD1 CASSFTGGLSEKLFF TGTGCCAGCAGCTTTACAGGGGGGTTATCTGAAAAACTGTTTTTT
- TRBJ1-2 13 TRBV19 TRBD1 CASRGQGGYGYTF TGTGCCAGTAGGGGACAGGGAGGCTATGGCTACACCTTC
few TRBJ1-2 15 TRBV5-1 - CASSPGGRQIYGYTF TGCGCCAGCAGCCCGGGGGGCAGGCAGATCTATGGCTACACCTTC
- TRBJ2-4 15 TRBV10-1 - CASSGTGQDKNIQYF TGCGCCAGCAGTGGGACGGGACAAGACAAAAACATTCAGTACTTC
- TRBJ1-2 14 TRBV18 - CASSPLGQGEGYTF TGTGCCAGCTCACCGTTGGGGCAGGGTGAAGGCTACACCTTC
- TRBJ1-4 12 TRBV30 TRBD1 CAGTGQAEKLFF TGTGCCGGGACAGGTCAAGCTGAAAAACTGTTTTTT
- TRBJ1-1 15 TRBV30 - CAWSRWAGVNTEAFF TGTGCCTGGAGTAGGTGGGCGGGGGTGAACACTGAAGCTTTCTTT
- TRBJ2-5 14 TRBV7-8 - CASSRGGGQETQYF TGTGCCAGCAGCCGAGGTGGCGGACAAGAGACCCAGTACTTC
- TRBJ2-3 17 TRBV4-1 TRBD2 CASSQGWSGSLPDTQYF TGCGCCAGCAGCCAAGGATGGAGCGGGAGTCTCCCAGATACGCAGTATTTT
- TRBJ2-1 14 TRBV11-2 TRBD2 CASSDYSWGGEQFF TGTGCCAGCAGTGATTATAGCTGGGGGGGGGAGCAGTTCTTC
- TRBJ2-1 15 TRBV27 - CASSVSTGTYNEQFF TGTGCCAGCAGTGTCTCGACAGGAACCTACAATGAGCAGTTCTTC
- TRBJ2-7 14 TRBV3-1/TRBV3-2 TRBD2 CASSQVRGVYEQYF TGTGCCAGCAGCCAAGTCCGGGGGGTCTACGAGCAGTACTTC
once TRBJ1-2 15 TRBV23-1 TRBD1 CASSHRQGRNYGYTF TGCGCCAGCAGTCACCGACAGGGTAGGAACTATGGCTACACCTTC
- TRBJ1-4 15 TRBV4-1 - CASSQEAAGGRKLFF TGCGCCAGCAGCCAAGAGGCCGCCGGGGGTAGAAAACTGTTTTTT
- TRBJ1-2 16 TRBV11-2 TRBD1 CASSLSTGGGRDGYTF TGTGCCAGCAGCTTATCCACAGGGGGCGGCAGGGATGGCTACACCTTC
once TRBJ1-6 13 TRBV7-2 - CASSSRVNSPLHF TGTGCCAGCAGCTCCCGTGTAAATTCACCCCTCCACTTT
- TRBJ2-7 14 TRBV29-1 - CSVDGGGGGYEQYF TGCAGCGTTGATGGGGGAGGGGGTGGCTACGAGCAGTACTTC
- TRBJ2-3 14 TRBV27 - CASSFWGPTDTQYF TGTGCCAGCAGTTTTTGGGGCCCCACAGATACGCAGTATTTT
few TRBJ2-5 12 TRBV19 - CASKGAQETQYF TGTGCCAGTAAAGGGGCACAAGAGACCCAGTACTTC
- TRBJ1-6 18 TRBV21-1 - CASSLSSAWDRVGSPLHF TGTGCCAGCAGCCTTTCCTCCGCGTGGGACAGGGTTGGGTCACCCCTCCACTTT
- TRBJ2-3 15 TRBV5-1 - CASNMLGESTDTQYF TGCGCCAGCAACATGCTCGGGGAAAGCACAGATACGCAGTATTTT
- TRBJ2-1 15 TRBV2 TRBD2 CASSALAGGRNEQFF TGTGCCAGCAGTGCCCTAGCGGGGGGGCGCAATGAGCAGTTCTTC
- TRBJ2-3 17 TRBV19 TRBD1 CASSIDLDRVSADTQYF TGTGCCAGTAGTATAGATCTAGACAGGGTGAGCGCAGATACGCAGTATTTT
- TRBJ2-5 15 TRBV30 TRBD2 CAWIPGGLAGETQYF TGTGCCTGGATCCCCGGGGGGCTAGCGGGAGAGACCCAGTACTTC
- TRBJ2-1 18 TRBV5-6 TRBD2 CASSSGLALRSSYNEQFF TGTGCCAGCAGCTCCGGACTAGCACTAAGGAGCTCCTACAATGAGCAGTTCTTC